This T cell receptor beta chain was obtained from a study of T cells in Graves' hyperthyroidism and ophthalmopathy (dated by TCRdb to between 2019 and 2020). General notes on the study: Peripheral blood was collected at initial diagnosis, before any treatment. TCR V-J signatures able to tell the groups apart were searched for in a discovery cohort of 100 patients, of whom more than 40 had Graves' ophthalmopathy and 55 to 65 had stable Graves' hyperthyroidism. The approximately 90 discovery patients were divided at random into training and test sets in a 7:3 ratio. After blood sampling, hyperthyroidism patients were treated with methimazole at a starting dose of 30 mg daily, and ophthalmopathy patients were treated with high-dose intravenous methylprednisolone. TCR Vbeta CDR3 sequencing of 130 to 150 peripheral blood samples (around 45 ophthalmopathy, about 80 hyperthyroidism and some 17 progressor patients) is reported in the paper. Thyroid tissue and blood T-cell repertoires from six Graves' hyperthyroidism patients were also compared in the study. An independent validation cohort of about 20 hyperthyroidism patients and about 16 patients who later progressed to ophthalmopathy tested prospective prediction of ophthalmopathy. The paper as a whole reports these results and caveats: A model built on a 13 V-J signature distinguished ophthalmopathy from stable hyperthyroidism, reaching roughly 88% sensitivity and approximately 81% specificity in cross-validation and 80%/75% in testing. During validation, the model predicted progression to ophthalmopathy a median of approximately six months ahead of onset, with roughly 65% sensitivity and 72.22% specificity. Sample size was not statistically predetermined, and investigators were not blinded to group allocation. Most expanded thyroid clonotypes (frequency above 0.001) were also detected in blood, suggesting blood repertoires may reflect thyroid immune responses.

The cysteine opens and the phenylalanine closes a CDR3 of 15 amino acids. This entry keeps only the CDR3 DNA: 45 bases, framed from base 1. At the junction V is shortened by 2 bases and J by 4 bases; bases outside the gene matches: 10. Reading the germline V gene (reference sequence) gives CDR1 DFQATT and CDR2 SNEGSKA. The TCR beta CDR3 regions were amplified from RNA transcripts. The first round of RT-PCR for the TCR CDR3 was performed with the HTBI primer set and the Qiagen OneStep RT-PCR kit. Libraries were constructed in a second round of multiplex PCR, after which size selection and purification were performed. The libraries were sequenced on an Illumina HiSeq2000 using paired-end 100 bp reads. Regarding the original processing steps: SOAPnuke was used to process the raw data, throwing out any read that contained adapters or uncalled bases, had a mean Phred below 15, or lacked an exact constant-primer or identifier match. COPE v1.2.5 was used to merge the high-quality paired reads, and each unique nucleotide sequence was defined as a clonotype. MiTCR v1.1 was used to align clonotypes to the IMGT TRBV, TRBD and TRBJ reference segments. The analysis was restricted to V-J combinations with a frequency above 0.0001, which together covered roughly 99% of the repertoires. A TCS score was defined as the ratio between F50 (clonal expansion) and ExV (chaos), using BLOSUM62-based TCRdist between CDR3 peptides within each V-J. Welch's t-statistics and random forest reduced 450 to 600 V-J features to 13, which were used in a naive Bayes classifier (R e1071). TCRdb reran the public reads through fastp at Q25 and MiXCR, keeping productive beta chains. Each record represents a unique CDR3 protein, reported with the most common genes and DNA among its rows. These V and J calls rely on TCRdb rather than the paper's analysis. The sample has some 560,000 distinct CDR3 sequences on record, 15% to 17% of them singletons. Under 7.5% of the sample rests with the top ten.

Stable Graves' hyperthyroidism was defined as no progression to ophthalmopathy during 18 months of follow-up. Hyperthyroidism patients were newly diagnosed, with disease duration under 2 months, and aged 18 to 65 years. Patients with uncontrolled infections, other autoimmune diseases, pregnancy or lactation were excluded. Diagnoses were established on the basis of clinical symptoms, serum thyroxine and TRAb, thyroid ultrasound, and orbital computed tomography. PBMCs were isolated from about 9 ml of fresh peripheral blood by Ficoll-Paque density gradient centrifugation. Trizol reagent was used to extract total RNA, and RNA quality was then checked on an Agilent 2100 Bioanalyzer. This clonotype was observed at least ten times. Its antigen is unknown. Within one base of it there is no much larger clone, and no base qualities were kept.

This clonotype was sampled from a woman in her 30s with Graves' hyperthyroidism. The V gene is TRBV20-1 and the J gene is TRBJ2-7; a stretch of 8 junction bases matches TRBD1. The sequenced material came from blood. The CDR3 region: CSARSPGGAGYEQYF. The sequenced DNA is TGCAGTGCTAGATCCCCAGGGGGCGCCGGATACGAGCAGTACTTC.